The entry that follows covers one T cell receptor beta chain sequence. The V and J ends lost 5 bases and 3 bases respectively, with 11 bases between them. The CDR3 totals 14 residues. Germline CDR1 MNHEY, CDR2 SMNVEV (reference sequence). Assay used: immunoSEQ multiplex PCR; TCRdb lists only in-frame clones, some missing. Counted here are just under 550,000 clones, around 78% occurring once; the ten biggest clones make up 0.01% to 0.015%. This sample was included in a study of shared T cell receptors in the human thymus. These data also formed part of another study, on human thymus T cells. That investigation notes: Resections that were taken during corrective heart surgery supplied the thymus tissue. Both thymic and peripheral blood repertoires showed apparently biased V and J usage. Related research described thymic repertoires that were highly overlapping among unrelated individuals.

The rearrangement uses TRBV27 and TRBJ2-1, with D perhaps matching TRBD1 (6 bases). This TCR was sampled from a boy under two years old with a congenital heart defect. The sample consisted of thymocytes. The CDR3 here is CASSNIQGYNEQFF. The CDR3 DNA is TGTGCCAGCAGTAACATACAGGGCTACAATGAGCAGTTCTTC.